The rows below give T cell receptor beta chains drawn from one sample of a study of Graves' ophthalmopathy and Graves' hyperthyroidism. In TCRdb, the multiplex PCR reads were re-called with MiXCR into one record per CDR3 protein. The sample has more than 45,000 distinct CDR3 sequences, roughly 52% seen once. Sequences were obtained from peripheral blood. The origin of the receptors is an adult man with Graves' ophthalmopathy. Both conserved end residues are part of each CDR3. Each record gives: J gene, clone size, D gene, V gene, CDR3 DNA, CDR3 protein. A D gene is named only where the DNA matches it firmly. Clone sizes are given selectively: once, few, many, or a class where the clone is expanded.

TRBJ1-2	many	TRBD1	TRBV6-6	TGTGCCAGCAGACGCTCCGGGACAGGGGGAGAAGGCTATGGCTACACCTTC	CASRRSGTGGEGYGYTF
TRBJ2-1	.	TRBD2	TRBV10-3	TGTGCCATCATGCGGAGCGGGGGGTACTCCTACAATGAGCAGTTCTTC	CAIMRSGGYSYNEQFF
TRBJ1-2	.	.	TRBV7-2	TGTGCCAGCAGCTTTCTTCAGGGAGGAGGCTACACCTTC	CASSFLQGGGYTF
TRBJ2-5	many	TRBD1	TRBV5-8	TGTGCCAGCAGGAACGACAGGGGGCTAGAGACCCAGTACTTC	CASRNDRGLETQYF
TRBJ2-7	.	TRBD2	TRBV7-6	TGTGCCAGCAGCCCGAGACTAGCGGGAGGAAGCAACGAGCAGTACTTC	CASSPRLAGGSNEQYF
TRBJ2-3	.	TRBD2	TRBV11-3	TGTGCCAGCAGCTTGCACCCGGGACTAGCGGGGGGGGATACGCAGTATTTT	CASSLHPGLAGGDTQYF
TRBJ1-6	many	.	TRBV5-1	TGCGCCAGCAGCTTGGCCCAGGCTCATTCACCCCTCCACTTT	CASSLAQAHSPLHF
TRBJ2-1	many	.	TRBV6-1	TGTGCCAGCAGTGAAGAGTGGGAACAGGACCCTTACAATGAGCAGTTCTTC	CASSEEWEQDPYNEQFF
TRBJ2-1	.	TRBD1	TRBV24-1	TGTGCCACCAGTGCCAGCACAGGGGGAGATGAGCAGTTCTTC	CATSASTGGDEQFF
TRBJ2-5	.	TRBD2	TRBV7-4	TGTGCCAGCAGCGAGCGGGAGTTGGGGGAAGAGACCCAGTACTTC	CASSERELGEETQYF
TRBJ2-5	many	.	TRBV28	TGTGCCAGCAGTTCATATCTAGGGCTAGAGACCCAGTACTTC	CASSSYLGLETQYF
TRBJ1-6	.	TRBD1	TRBV25-1	TGTGCCAGCAGTGACGCCGGGACAGGGGGGGATTCACCCCTCCACTTT	CASSDAGTGGDSPLHF
TRBJ1-2	many	TRBD1	TRBV5-1	TGCGCCAGCAGCACTGGACAGGGATGGGGGTATGGCTACACCTTC	CASSTGQGWGYGYTF
TRBJ2-3	many	.	TRBV7-6	TGTGCCAGCAGCTTAAAAGCCAATCCCACAGATACGCAGTATTTT	CASSLKANPTDTQYF
TRBJ2-5	.	.	TRBV24-1	TGTGCCACCAGTGCCGCGACGGGACAAGAGACCCAGTACTTC	CATSAATGQETQYF
TRBJ2-3	many	.	TRBV20-1	TGCAGTGCTACGGGGGGCTTCCCCACAGATACGCAGTATTTT	CSATGGFPTDTQYF
TRBJ2-2	.	.	TRBV5-4	TGTGCCAGCAGCAGGGACAATGGGGAGCTGTTTTTT	CASSRDNGELFF
TRBJ1-1	.	.	TRBV2	TGTGCCAGCAGTCAGGACAGTTGGAACACTGAAGCTTTCTTT	CASSQDSWNTEAFF
TRBJ2-2	many	.	TRBV6-4	TGTGCCAGCAGTGATTGGGGGGCCGGGGAGCTGTTTTTT	CASSDWGAGELFF
TRBJ2-3	.	.	TRBV9	TGTGCCAGCAGCGTAAGGGGCAGCACAGATACGCAGTATTTT	CASSVRGSTDTQYF
TRBJ1-5	many	TRBD1	TRBV20-1	TGCAGTGCGACCAGGGGGCGCGGAAGCAATCAGCCCCAGCATTTT	CSATRGRGSNQPQHF
TRBJ2-7	.	.	TRBV5-4	TGTGCCAGCAGCTTGGACGGGATTGGGCAGTACTTC	CASSLDGIGQYF
TRBJ1-2	.	TRBD1	TRBV10-2	TGCGCCAGTTCGACAGGGAGGGAATATGGCTACACCTTC	CASSTGREYGYTF
TRBJ1-2	many	TRBD1	TRBV3-1	TGTGCCAGCAGCTCTCCGGGACAGAGGGGCGGCTACACCTTC	CASSSPGQRGGYTF
TRBJ1-2	many	.	TRBV9	TGTGCCAGCAGCGTAGCTGTTGTGGGCATCAGCACCTTC	CASSVAVVGISTF
TRBJ2-2	many	TRBD1	TRBV4-1	TGCGCCAGCAGCCAGAGGACAGGGACAGACACCGGGGAGCTGTTTTTT	CASSQRTGTDTGELFF
TRBJ1-1	.	.	TRBV15	TGTGCCACCAGTCAGGCGAGGAACACTGAAGCTTTCTTT	CATSQARNTEAFF
TRBJ2-7	once	TRBD1	TRBV6-5	TGTGCCAGCAGTTACTCGCCGGGACAGGAAACCTTC	CASSYSPGQETF
TRBJ1-3	.	.	TRBV7-9	TGTGCCAGCAGCTTGGAGGGCCCAGGAAACACCATATATTTT	CASSLEGPGNTIYF
TRBJ1-1	few	TRBD1	TRBV10-3	TGTGCCATCGGACAGGGCGTAAGTGAAGCTTTCTTT	CAIGQGVSEAFF
TRBJ2-5	.	.	TRBV7-3	.	CASSLTDGNTIYFGIAGGETQYF
TRBJ2-1	.	TRBD2	TRBV20-1	TGCAGTGCTAGAGGACTAGCTTCGGCTTCCTGGTTCTTC	CSARGLASASWFF
TRBJ2-2	.	TRBD2	TRBV10-3	TGTGCCATCAGTTACGCCGCCGGGACTAGCGGGGGGGCCTGCAATGAGCAGTTTTTT	CAISYAAGTSGGACNEQFF
TRBJ1-6	many	TRBD1	TRBV6-1	TGTGCCAGCAGTTGGGACAGCTTTAATTCACCCCTCCACTTT	CASSWDSFNSPLHF
TRBJ2-7	.	TRBD1	TRBV10-3	TGCGCCATCAGTGAGCCAGGACAGGCGTCCTCCTACGAGCAGTACTTC	CAISEPGQASSYEQYF
TRBJ2-2	many	TRBD2	TRBV4-2	TGTGCCAGCAGCCAAGTCGCTAGCGGGGATCCTCGGGGAGAGCTGTTTTTT	CASSQVASGDPRGELFF
TRBJ1-2	.	TRBD1	TRBV15	TGTGCCACCAGTAGACAGGGGGCGGATGGCTACACCTTC	CATSRQGADGYTF
TRBJ1-4	once	.	TRBV6-2/TRBV6-3	TGTGCCAGCAGTTACGGACAGCTGACTAATGAAAAACTGTTTTTT	CASSYGQLTNEKLFF
TRBJ2-7	many	TRBD1	TRBV5-6	TGTGCCAGCAGCTTATCTATTCGCAGGGGGTGGTACTTC	CASSLSIRRGWYF
TRBJ1-1	many	.	TRBV5-1	TGCGCCAGCAGGGCAAACTCAGGGGAGCGTGGCACTGAAGCTTTCTTT	CASRANSGERGTEAFF
TRBJ1-3	many	.	TRBV11-1	TGTGCCAGCAGCCTTCAAGGAAACACCATATATTTT	CASSLQGNTIYF
TRBJ1-2	few	.	TRBV27	TGTGCCAGCAGTTTAGGAGGGGGGGGTAGGGGCTATGGCTACACCTTC	CASSLGGGGRGYGYTF
TRBJ1-4	.	.	TRBV20-1	TGCAGTGCAAGACTAGCGGGGGGGCCGGCCGAACTAAATGAAAAACTGTTTTTT	CSARLAGGPAELNEKLFF
TRBJ2-4	many	.	TRBV20-1	TGCAGTGCTCGTTCGCGTGGGTCGAACATTCAGTACTTC	CSARSRGSNIQYF
TRBJ2-3	.	.	TRBV12-3/TRBV12-4	TGTGCCAGCAGTTTCCCCAGTGGCGGCACAGATACGCAGTATTTT	CASSFPSGGTDTQYF
TRBJ2-7	.	TRBD2	TRBV10-3	TGTGCCATCAGTGATTGGGCTAGCGGGAGGTGGTACTCCTACGAGCAGTACTTC	CAISDWASGRWYSYEQYF
TRBJ2-3	few	TRBD2	TRBV7-2	TGTGCCAGCAGCTTGAGCGGGACTAGCACAGATACGCAGTATTTT	CASSLSGTSTDTQYF
TRBJ1-3	.	.	TRBV4-1	TGCGCCAGCAGCCAAAATATGCGGGGCGTCTCTGGAAACACCATATATTTT	CASSQNMRGVSGNTIYF
TRBJ2-1	.	TRBD2	TRBV2	TGTGCCAGCAGTGAGGTTAGCGGGGGGGTGCAGTTCTTC	CASSEVSGGVQFF
TRBJ1-2	.	TRBD1	TRBV5-1	TGCGCCAGCAGCGGTGGACAGGGGGCTGGCGGCTACACCTTC	CASSGGQGAGGYTF
TRBJ2-2	.	.	TRBV9	TGTGCCAGCAGCACCAGGGGTGGGGACACCGGGGAGCTGTTTTTT	CASSTRGGDTGELFF